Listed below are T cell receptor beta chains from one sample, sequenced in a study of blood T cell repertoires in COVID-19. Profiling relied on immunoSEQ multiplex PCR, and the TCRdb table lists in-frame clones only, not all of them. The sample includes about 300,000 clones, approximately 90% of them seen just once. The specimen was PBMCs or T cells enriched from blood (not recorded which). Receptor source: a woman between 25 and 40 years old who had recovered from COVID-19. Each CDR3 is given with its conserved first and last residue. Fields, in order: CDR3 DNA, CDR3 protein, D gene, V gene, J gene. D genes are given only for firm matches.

DNA: TGTGCCAGCAGCTCCGGGACTAGCTCCTACAATGAGCAGTTCTTC
CDR3: CASSSGTSSYNEQFF
D: TRBD2
V: TRBV5-4
J: TRBJ2-1

DNA: TGTGCCAGCAGTGAAGTGCGGGGCCCTAATTCACCCCTCCACTTT
CDR3: CASSEVRGPNSPLHF
D: NA
V: TRBV6-1
J: TRBJ1-6

DNA: TGTGCCAGCAGCTTGGTTCAGATCACCGGGGAGCTGTTTTTT
CDR3: CASSLVQITGELFF
D: NA
V: TRBV5-6
J: TRBJ2-2

DNA: TGTGCCAGCAGCCAGACTAGCGGGAGCACAGATACGCAGTATTTT
CDR3: CASSQTSGSTDTQYF
D: TRBD2
V: TRBV3-1/TRBV3-2
J: TRBJ2-3

DNA: TGTGCCTGGAGTCCAGCGGGGACCAGCACAGATACGCAGTATTTT
CDR3: CAWSPAGTSTDTQYF
D: TRBD2
V: TRBV30
J: TRBJ2-3

DNA: TGTGCCAGCAGCGTTAGACAGGGGGCAGTACACTATGGCTACACCTTC
CDR3: CASSVRQGAVHYGYTF
D: TRBD1
V: TRBV9
J: TRBJ1-2

DNA: TGTGCCAGCAGTAGTAACACCGGGGAGCTGTTTTTT
CDR3: CASSSNTGELFF
D: NA
V: TRBV5-4
J: TRBJ2-2

DNA: TGTGCCAGCAGAAGGGGTGGGGATTCACCCCTCCACTTT
CDR3: CASRRGGDSPLHF
D: NA
V: TRBV2
J: TRBJ1-6

DNA: TGTGCCAGCAGCCCCCTCCCCAGCGGGGGGCCCCACGAGCAGTACTTC
CDR3: CASSPLPSGGPHEQYF
D: TRBD2
V: TRBV7-3
J: TRBJ2-7

DNA: TGCGCCAGCAGCCTGGGCGTAGCGGGGGGTATTGCAGATACGCAGTATTTT
CDR3: CASSLGVAGGIADTQYF
D: TRBD2
V: TRBV5-1
J: TRBJ2-3